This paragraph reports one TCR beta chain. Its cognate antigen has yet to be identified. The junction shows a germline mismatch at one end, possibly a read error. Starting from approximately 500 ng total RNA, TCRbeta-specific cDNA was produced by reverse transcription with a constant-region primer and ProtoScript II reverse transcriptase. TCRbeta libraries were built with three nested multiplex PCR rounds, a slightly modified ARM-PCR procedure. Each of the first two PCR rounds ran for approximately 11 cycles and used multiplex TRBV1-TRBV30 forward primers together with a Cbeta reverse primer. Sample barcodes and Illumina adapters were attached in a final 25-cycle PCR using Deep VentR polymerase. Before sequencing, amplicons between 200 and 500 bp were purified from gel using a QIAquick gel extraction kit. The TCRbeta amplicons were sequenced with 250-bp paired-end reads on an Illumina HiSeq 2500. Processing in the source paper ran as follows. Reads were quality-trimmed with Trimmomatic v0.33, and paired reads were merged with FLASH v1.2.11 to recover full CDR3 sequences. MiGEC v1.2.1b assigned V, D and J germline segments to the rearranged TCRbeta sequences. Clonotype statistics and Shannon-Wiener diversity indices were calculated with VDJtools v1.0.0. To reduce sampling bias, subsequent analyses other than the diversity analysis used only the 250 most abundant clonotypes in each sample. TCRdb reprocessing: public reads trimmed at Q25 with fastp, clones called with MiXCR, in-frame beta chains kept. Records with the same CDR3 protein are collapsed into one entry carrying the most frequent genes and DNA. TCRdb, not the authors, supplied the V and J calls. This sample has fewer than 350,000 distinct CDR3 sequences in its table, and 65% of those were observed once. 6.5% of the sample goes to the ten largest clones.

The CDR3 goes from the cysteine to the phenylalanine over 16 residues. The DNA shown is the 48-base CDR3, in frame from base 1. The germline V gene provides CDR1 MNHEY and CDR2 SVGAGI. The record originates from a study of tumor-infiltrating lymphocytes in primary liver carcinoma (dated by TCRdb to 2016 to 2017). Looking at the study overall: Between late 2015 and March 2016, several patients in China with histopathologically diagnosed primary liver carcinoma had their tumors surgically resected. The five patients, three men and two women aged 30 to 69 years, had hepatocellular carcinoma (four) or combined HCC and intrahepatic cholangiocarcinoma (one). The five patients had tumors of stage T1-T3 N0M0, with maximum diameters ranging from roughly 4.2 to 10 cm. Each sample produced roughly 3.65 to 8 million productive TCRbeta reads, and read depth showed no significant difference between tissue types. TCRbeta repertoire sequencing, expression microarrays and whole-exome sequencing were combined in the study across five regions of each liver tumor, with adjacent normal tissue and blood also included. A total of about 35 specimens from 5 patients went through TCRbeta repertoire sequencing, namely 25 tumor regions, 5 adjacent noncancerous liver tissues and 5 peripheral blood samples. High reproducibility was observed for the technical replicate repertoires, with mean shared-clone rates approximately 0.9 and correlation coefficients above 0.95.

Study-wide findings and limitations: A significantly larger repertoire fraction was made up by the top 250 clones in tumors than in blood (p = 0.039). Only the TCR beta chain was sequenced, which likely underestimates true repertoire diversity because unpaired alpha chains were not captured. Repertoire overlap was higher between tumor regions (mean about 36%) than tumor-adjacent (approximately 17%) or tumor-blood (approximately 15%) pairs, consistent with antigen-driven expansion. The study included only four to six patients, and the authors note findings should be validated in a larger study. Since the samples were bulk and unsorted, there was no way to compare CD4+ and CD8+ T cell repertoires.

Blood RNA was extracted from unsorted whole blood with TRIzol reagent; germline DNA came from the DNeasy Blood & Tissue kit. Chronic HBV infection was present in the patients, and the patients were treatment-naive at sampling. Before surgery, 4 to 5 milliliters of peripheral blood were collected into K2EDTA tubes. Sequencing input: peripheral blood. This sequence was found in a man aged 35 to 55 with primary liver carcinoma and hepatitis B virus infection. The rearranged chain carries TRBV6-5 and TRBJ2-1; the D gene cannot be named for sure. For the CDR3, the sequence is CASSYIIESSYNEQLF. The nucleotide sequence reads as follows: TGTGCCAGCAGTTACATAATAGAGAGCTCCTACAATGAGCAGTTGTTC.